The 25 T cell receptor beta chains below come from one sample, sequenced in a study of blood T cells in healthy people across ages. The second PCR ran 7 to 11 cycles with a sample-barcoded 5' primer and J-beta primers. TCRdb used MiXCR to reprocess the 5' RACE reads, holding one entry per CDR3 protein. The sample records some 1,500,000 distinct CDR3 sequences, roughly two fifths being singletons. Input material: blood. Receptor source: a young woman in good health.

The DNA for the CDR3 is TGTGCCATCAGTGACTTATCCCCCGGGGAGCTGTTTTTT. Amino acid sequence: CAISDLSPGELFF. The rearrangement uses TRBV10-3 and TRBJ2-2; the D is unclear. CDR1 is ENHRY, CDR2 SYGVKD, per germline. V was trimmed by 3 bases and J by 6 bases, leaving 8 bases between them. This CDR3 region has 13 residues.

This clonotype was detected many times. The rearrangement links TRBV11-2 to TRBJ1-1, with D hard to call. This CDR3 has 13 residues. V lost 5 bases and J 5 bases, leaving 12 bases between the germline ends. Germline CDR1 SGHAT, CDR2 FQNNGV. The CDR3 sequence: CASSVGGITEAFF. CDR3 sequence (DNA): TGTGCCAGCAGCGTGGGAGGAATTACTGAAGCTTTCTTT.

The CDR3 is CSASPTRIGELFF. CDR3 bases: TGCAGTGCTAGCCCCACTAGAATCGGGGAGCTGTTTTTT. V usage is TRBV20-1 and J usage is TRBJ2-2, with a tentative D call TRBD2 (5 bases). Germline CDR1 is DFQATT and CDR2 is SNEGSKA (reference sequence). V was trimmed by 3 bases and J by 7 bases, leaving 12 bases between them. The CDR3 loop spans 13 amino acids.

The chain has TRBV20-1 and TRBJ2-3; D perhaps matches TRBD2 (5 bases). The CDR3 has 14 amino acids. CDR1 and CDR2 from the germline V gene are DFQATT and SNEGSKA (reference sequence). The V and J ends lost 1 base and 0 bases respectively, with 8 bases between them. CDR3 in amino acids: CSARAAGSTDTQYF. The CDR3 coding sequence is TGCAGTGCTAGAGCGGCGGGTAGCACAGATACGCAGTATTTT.

V gene TRBV30 combines with J gene TRBJ1-3; D remains unclear. The CDR3 covers 17 residues. Deletions cut 2 bases from V and 0 bases from J, with 17 bases between. The germline gives CDR1 GTSNPN, CDR2 SVGIG (reference sequence). The CDR3 reads CAWSWELPFLSGNTIYF. The CDR3 region has the DNA TGTGCCTGGAGTTGGGAGTTACCTTTTCTCTCTGGAAACACCATATATTTT.

The CDR3 here is CASSQVDRGGYTF. In DNA, the CDR3 is TGTGCCAGCAGCCAAGTAGACCGAGGTGGCTACACCTTC. V and J are TRBV14 and TRBJ1-2, with D unclear. The CDR3 loop spans 13 amino acids. Trimming stripped 1 base from V and 7 bases from J, with 10 bases between. The germline V gene encodes CDR1 SGHDN and CDR2 FVKESK. Using reference TRBV14 and TRBJ1-2 for the parts outside the CDR3, the full variable domain is EAGVTQFPSHSVIEKGQTVTLRCDPISGHDNLYWYRRVMGKEIKFLLHFVKESKQDESGMPNNRFLAERTGGTYSTLKVQPAELEDSGVYFCASSQVDRGGYTFGSGTRLTVV.

This chain connects TRBV21-1 to TRBJ1-1; TRBD1 is taken as the D call from the table, unchecked against the DNA. TRBV21-1 is a recognized pseudogene. This CDR3 comprises 15 residues. CDR3: CASLTGSTMNTEAIF. The CDR3 region has the DNA TGTGCCAGTCTAACAGGGTCCACCATGAACACTGAAGCTATCTTT.

The chain employs TRBV27 and TRBJ2-7, with D hard to call. V lost 0 bases to trimming and J lost 0 bases, with 9 bases between them. Germline CDR1 is MNHEY and CDR2 is SMNVEV (reference sequence). CDR3 length equals 15 residues. Written as DNA, the CDR3 is TGTGCCAGCAGTTTATCGACGCAAAGCTCCTACGAGCAGTACTTC. It codes for CASSLSTQSSYEQYF.

This clonotype turned up a few times. The CDR3 is CSAHRTLRSTDTQYF. DNA for the CDR3: TGCAGTGCCCATCGGACGTTACGGAGCACAGATACGCAGTATTTT. The chain is built from TRBV20-1 and TRBJ2-3, with D unclear. V was pared by 6 bases and J by 0 bases, with 16 bases between. The CDR3 contains 15 residues. CDR1 and CDR2 (germline): DFQATT, SNEGSKA (reference sequence).

The chain combines TRBV28 with TRBJ2-2, with TRBD2 matching 11 bases. Germline lookup yields CDR1 MDHEN and CDR2 SYDVKM. CDR3 length: 14 amino acids. The V and J ends lost 10 bases and 2 bases, in that order; junction bases with no gene match: 3. The CDR3 nucleotides are TGTGCCACCAGACTAGCGGGAAACACCGGGGAGCTGTTTTTT. This gives the protein CATRLAGNTGELFF.

The chain combines TRBV27 with TRBJ1-5, with D uncertain. The CDR3 is made up of 16 amino acids. Germline assignment: CDR1 MNHEY and CDR2 SMNVEV (reference sequence). Trimming took 4 bases from V and 3 from J, leaving 16 bases between them. Written as DNA, the CDR3 is TGTGCCAGCAGTTCGCTACCGACACTCTCCAATCAGCCCCAGCATTTT. It specifies CASSSLPTLSNQPQHF.

This clonotype was seen a handful of times. The chain carries TRBV9 and TRBJ2-5, with D maybe TRBD1 (5 bases). Gene TRBJ2-7 matches the end of the DNA better, so the J call may be wrong. CDR1 and CDR2 from the germline V gene are SGDLS and YYNGEE. The CDR3 extends over 14 amino acids. CDR3 DNA sequence: TGTGCCAGCAGCGTACAGGGATTCCCCTACGAGCAGTACTTC. It codes for CASSVQGFPYEQYF.

The chain has TRBV11-2 and TRBJ2-7, with D possibly matching TRBD1 (7 bases). This CDR3 contains 15 residues. CDR1 SGHAT and CDR2 FQNNGV come from the germline V gene. The V and J ends lost 5 bases and 2 bases respectively, with 16 bases between them. The CDR3 sequence: CASSTGQDYPYEQYF. The CDR3 DNA reads as TGTGCCAGCAGCACAGGACAGGACTACCCCTACGAGCAGTACTTC.

The V call is TRBV5-1, the J call TRBJ1-2; D is unclear. The CDR3 is 14 amino acids. With 4 bases removed from V and 2 bases from J, the gap between germline ends came to 12 bases. Germline CDR1 is SGHRS and CDR2 is YFSETQ. DNA for the CDR3: TGCGCCAGCAGCGGCCCCGACGGGAACTATGGCTACACCTTC. Its translation is CASSGPDGNYGYTF.

CDR3 DNA sequence: TGTGCCAGCAAAATGGCCGGGCCTGCCTACGAGCAGTACTTC. This gives the protein CASKMAGPAYEQYF. The chain is built from TRBV12-3 or TRBV12-4 and TRBJ2-4, with D unclear. The DNA end favors TRBJ2-7, so the J call may be wrong. The CDR3 contains 14 residues.

V gene TRBV6-1 combines with J gene TRBJ2-7; D is uncertain. CDR3 length: 14 amino acids. Germline-derived CDR1 and CDR2 are MNHNS and SASEGT. V was trimmed by 2 bases and J by 6 bases, leaving 14 bases between them. In DNA, the CDR3 is TGTGCCAGCAGTGAATATGTCCCTCCCGCCGAGCAGTACTTC. It specifies CASSEYVPPAEQYF.

Notes on this clonotype: At one end the junction does not follow the germline gene, possibly because of a read error. The chain recombines TRBV12-3 or TRBV12-4 with TRBJ2-7, with 7 bases identical to TRBD1. The CDR3 is 13 amino acids. The CDR3 loop reads CASSPDRAYEKYF. The DNA of the CDR3 is TGTGCCAGCAGCCCCGACAGGGCCTACGAGAAGTACTTC.

This chain joins TRBV7-3 and TRBJ1-2; D ambiguous. V dropped 0 bases and J dropped 4 bases, with 15 bases sitting between them. Looked up from germline, CDR1 is SGHTA and CDR2 is FQGTGA. This CDR3 comprises 16 residues. The CDR3 bases are TGTGCCAGCAGCTTAACAGAAACCCCAGTTCGCTATGGCTACACCTTC. Its protein is CASSLTETPVRYGYTF.

This clonotype has a count of ten or more. The V gene is TRBV11-2, the J gene TRBJ2-7; 7 bases line up with TRBD1. This CDR3 is 11 amino acids long. The V gene's germline CDR1 is SGHAT and CDR2 FQNNGV. J was trimmed by 7 bases and V by 10 bases; bases with no gene match: 7. The CDR3 DNA reads TGTGCCACCCGACAGGGACGTGAGCAGTACTTC. Translating gives CATRQGREQYF.

This sequence joins TRBV7-2 and TRBJ1-1, with D possibly matching TRBD1 (6 bases). Germline-derived CDR1 and CDR2 are SGHTA and FQGNSA. The V end lost 4 bases, the J end lost 0 bases, and 12 bases lay between the germline ends. The length of the CDR3 is 15 residues. Here the CDR3 DNA reads TGTGCCAGCAGCTCAGGGACACACGTGAACACTGAAGCTTTCTTT. Its translation: CASSSGTHVNTEAFF. Complete variable domain (other parts from reference TRBV7-2 and TRBJ1-1): GAGVSQSPSNKVTEKGKDVELRCDPISGHTALYWYRQSLGQGLEFLIYFQGNSAPDKSGLPSDRFSAERTGGSVSTLTIQRTQQEDSAVYLCASSSGTHVNTEAFFGQGTRLTVV.

The chain combines TRBV27 with TRBJ1-5; tentative D call: TRBD1 (5 bases). Deletions cut 9 bases from V and 9 bases from J, with 18 bases between. The CDR3 extends over 13 amino acids. From germline, CDR1 is MNHEY and CDR2 SMNVEV (reference sequence). DNA for the CDR3: TGTGCCAGTAGCTACGACAGTAATGCGCCCCAGCATTTT. Translating it yields CASSYDSNAPQHF.

As regards this clonotype: Compared with germline, one end of the junction differs, possibly owing to a read error. The rearrangement uses TRBV7-9 and TRBJ2-1; 11 bases fit TRBD2. Germline CDR1 and CDR2: SEHNR and FQNEAQ (reference sequence). The CDR3 sequence is 19 residues long. The CDR3 is CANSSSLTSGAPSYNEQFF. The CDR3 DNA reads as TGTGCCAACAGCTCTTCCCTGACTAGCGGGGCCCCCTCCTACAATGAGCAGTTCTTC.

V gene TRBV27 combines with J gene TRBJ2-1; 8 bases map to TRBD2. TRBJ2-7 explains the end of the DNA better; the J call may be wrong. The CDR3 has 14 amino acids. Germline V gives CDR1 MNHEY, CDR2 SMNVEV (reference sequence). The CDR3 reads CASSTAGEYNEQYF. DNA of the CDR3: TGTGCCAGCAGTACAGCGGGAGAATACAATGAGCAGTACTTC.

The chain joins TRBV5-1 to TRBJ2-1; 9 nucleotides align to TRBD2. This CDR3 contains 16 residues. From germline, CDR1 is SGHRS and CDR2 YFSETQ. Trimming took 0 bases from V and 9 from J; bases not matched to a gene: 10. CDR3 sequence (DNA): TGCGCCAGCAGCTTGGGAGCGGGGGGTTTTATTGGTGAGCAGTTCTTC. As protein: CASSLGAGGFIGEQFF. Supplemented by reference TRBV5-1 and TRBJ2-1, the full variable domain reads KAGVTQTPRYLIKTRGQQVTLSCSPISGHRSVSWYQQTPGQGLQFLFEYFSETQRNKGNFPGRFSGRQFSNSRSEMNVSTLELGDSALYLCASSLGAGGFIGEQFFGPGTRLTVL.

This clonotype was seen only a few times. The CDR3 is CSARAQLAGSYNEQFF. CDR3 nucleotide sequence: TGCAGTGCTAGAGCTCAACTAGCGGGCTCCTACAATGAGCAGTTCTTC. The chain is built from TRBV20-1 and TRBJ2-1, with TRBD2 matching 9 bases. V shed 1 base and J 0 bases; nucleotides not matched to a gene: 4. Per germline, CDR1 DFQATT and CDR2 SNEGSKA (reference sequence). The CDR3 has 16 residues.